Below are 27 T cell receptor beta chains sequenced from a single sample in a study of T cell changes during pregnancy in multiple sclerosis. The repertoire was sequenced with immunoSEQ multiplex PCR; TCRdb's copy has only in-frame clones and lacks some. In the table there are around 33,000 clones, around 90% of which are singletons. The sequenced sample was CD4+ T cells from peripheral blood mononuclear cells, obtained in the third trimester of pregnancy. The origin of the receptors is a female donor in good health, enrolled as a control in a pregnancy study.

The CDR3 nucleotides are TGTGCCAGCAGCTTAACTAGCGGGGCTAGCTCCTACAATGAGCAGTTCTTC. Its translation: CASSLTSGASSYNEQFF. J is TRBJ2-1 and V is TRBV11-3; TRBD2 matches 10 bases. The ends lost 2 bases at V and 0 bases at J; junction bases unmatched: 4. CDR1 SGHNT and CDR2 YENEEA come from the germline V gene. The CDR3 runs 17 residues.

The chain combines TRBV19 with TRBJ2-3; 10 bases map to TRBD1. J was trimmed by 5 bases and V by 4 bases; bases with no gene match: 9. The CDR3 is 16 residues long. CDR1 is LNHDA, CDR2 SQIVND, per germline (reference sequence). The CDR3, as DNA: TGTGCCAGTAGTAGTCGACAGGGGGCGAGGAGAGATACGCAGTATTTT. Amino acid sequence: CASSSRQGARRDTQYF.

This rearrangement joins TRBV7-2 to TRBJ2-7; 7 nucleotides line up with TRBD1. This CDR3 region has 14 residues. J lost 0 bases, V lost 6 bases, and 5 bases had no gene match. Germline CDR1 is SGHTA and CDR2 is FQGNSA. CDR3 nucleotide sequence: TGTGCCAGCAGGACCGGGACAGCCTCCTACGAGCAGTACTTC. Residues: CASRTGTASYEQYF.

The rearrangement joins TRBV5-5 to TRBJ2-7; the D is unclear. The germline V gene encodes CDR1 SGHKS and CDR2 YYEKEE (reference sequence). V was shortened by 3 bases and J by 4 bases, with 8 bases between the two germline ends. The CDR3 length is 12 residues. In nucleotides, the CDR3 is TGTGCCAGCAGCTATGAGATTTACGAGCAGTACTTC. Amino acid sequence: CASSYEIYEQYF.

The chain has TRBV25-1 and TRBJ1-2, with 7 bases matching TRBD1. The J segment lost 4 bases and the V segment lost 7 bases, leaving 9 bases of the junction unmatched. This CDR3 has 14 amino acids. Germline CDR1 and CDR2: MGHDK and SYGVNS. The CDR3 sequence: CASTAGTETYGYTF. CDR3 nucleotides: TGTGCCAGCACCGCAGGGACAGAGACCTATGGCTACACCTTC.

The genes are TRBV7-6 and TRBJ2-7; TRBD2 agrees at 9 bases. V trimming: 5 bases; J trimming: 2 bases; junction bases outside the gene matches: 4. The CDR3 runs 14 residues. CDR1 and CDR2 (germline): SGHVS, FNYEAQ. CDR3 loop: CASSPRLAAYEQYF. In DNA form, the CDR3 reads TGTGCCAGCAGCCCTCGACTAGCGGCCTACGAGCAGTACTTC. Full variable domain (rest looked up from reference TRBV7-6 and TRBJ2-7): GAGVSQSPRYKVTKRGQDVALRCDPISGHVSLYWYRQALGQGPEFLTYFNYEAQQDKSGLPNDRFSAERPEGSISTLTIQRTEQRDSAMYRCASSPRLAAYEQYFGPGTRLTVT.

As DNA, the CDR3 is TGTGCCTGGAGGTTTGCCTCGGGTGGTGAAAAACTGTTTTTT. This gives the protein CAWRFASGGEKLFF. V is TRBV30 and J is TRBJ1-4; D is unresolved. Trimming removed 3 bases from V and 7 bases from J, with 15 bases in between. Germline V gene lookup returns CDR1 GTSNPN and CDR2 SVGIG (reference sequence). This CDR3 is built from 14 residues.

J is TRBJ1-1 and V is TRBV5-1, with D maybe TRBD1 (6 bases). This CDR3 region has 15 residues. The V gene lost 0 bases and the J gene lost 4 bases, with 13 bases spanning the gap. CDR1 is SGHRS and CDR2 is YFSETQ in the germline V gene. CDR3 DNA sequence: TGCGCCAGCAGCTTGGACAGGGCTGGGACCACTGAAGCTTTCTTT. Amino acids: CASSLDRAGTTEAFF.

The J gene is TRBJ1-3, the V gene TRBV27, with 11 bases fitting TRBD1. Germline values: CDR1 MNHEY, CDR2 SMNVEV (reference sequence). This CDR3 contains 16 residues. Germline trimming cut 3 bases from V and 9 bases from J; bases unmatched to any gene: 10. This CDR3 is CASSFTRPGQGGTIYF. The CDR3 DNA reads as TGTGCCAGCAGTTTTACAAGGCCGGGACAGGGGGGCACCATATATTTT.

This clone appeared a single time. J is TRBJ2-7 and V is TRBV19, with 13 bases lining up with TRBD2. V lost 8 bases, J lost 4 bases, and 2 bases stayed unmatched. There are 13 residues in the CDR3. Germline-derived CDR1 and CDR2 are LNHDA and SQIVND (reference sequence). The CDR3 DNA reads TGTGCCAGTCGGACTAGCGGGAGTTACGAGCAGTACTTC. Encoded protein: CASRTSGSYEQYF.

The chain employs TRBV30 and TRBJ2-7; 10 nucleotides align to TRBD1. This CDR3 has 14 residues. CDR1 and CDR2 (germline): GTSNPN, SVGIG (reference sequence). Losses at the gene ends were 3 bases for V and 1 base for J; bases not matched to a gene: 3. The CDR3 spells CAWRGQGPSYEQYF. CDR3 coding DNA: TGTGCCTGGAGGGGACAGGGGCCTTCCTACGAGCAGTACTTC.

The chain is built from TRBV4-1 and TRBJ1-3, with D maybe TRBD1 (5 bases). Germline V lookup: CDR1 MGHRA, CDR2 YSYEKL. V lost 3 bases, J lost 4 bases, and 7 bases lay in between. The CDR3 loop spans 13 amino acids. Here the CDR3 reads CASSQSGGNTIYF. CDR3 in DNA: TGCGCCAGCAGCCAGTCAGGGGGAAACACCATATATTTT.

The chain uses TRBV28 and TRBJ2-7; a possible D gene is TRBD2 (5 bases). The CDR3 covers 12 residues. CDR1 is MDHEN, CDR2 SYDVKM, per germline. V shed 3 bases and J shed 7 bases, with 10 bases lying between them. CDR3 residues: CASSLVRGEQYF. CDR3 bases: TGTGCCAGCAGTTTGGTCCGGGGTGAGCAGTACTTC.

The chain recombines TRBV29-1 with TRBJ1-3; 7 bases agree with TRBD1. CDR1 is SQVTM, CDR2 ANQGSEA, per germline. V shed 7 bases, J shed 2 bases, and the junction held 11 bases outside the gene matches. This CDR3 region has 15 residues. This chain's CDR3 is CSAGDRVSPGNTIYF. The CDR3 DNA sequence: TGCAGCGCCGGTGACAGGGTCTCTCCTGGAAACACCATATATTTT.

The chain recombines TRBV7-2 with TRBJ1-1; D possibly corresponds to TRBD1 (6 bases). The V gene lost 5 bases and the J gene lost 6 bases, with 16 bases spanning the gap. Germline CDR1 is SGHTA and CDR2 is FQGNSA. This CDR3 is 14 amino acids long. The CDR3 sequence: CASSMRGGSAEAFF. DNA of the CDR3: TGTGCCAGCAGCATGAGGGGGGGGAGCGCTGAAGCTTTCTTT. The whole variable domain, remainder taken from reference TRBV7-2 and TRBJ1-1, is GAGVSQSPSNKVTEKGKDVELRCDPISGHTALYWYRQSLGQGLEFLIYFQGNSAPDKSGLPSDRFSAERTGGSVSTLTIQRTQQEDSAVYLCASSMRGGSAEAFFGQGTRLTVV.

The rearrangement links TRBV15 to TRBJ2-3; D possibly corresponds to TRBD2 (6 bases). V was shortened by 0 bases and J by 0 bases, with 10 bases between the two germline ends. Germline assignment: CDR1 LNHNV and CDR2 YYDKDF (reference sequence). This CDR3 is built from 16 residues. In DNA form, the CDR3 reads TGTGCCACCAGCAGAGATAGGGCGGGAAGCACAGATACGCAGTATTTT. Translated: CATSRDRAGSTDTQYF.

J is TRBJ2-3 and V is TRBV7-8; D gene uncertain. With 5 bases removed from V and 0 bases from J, the gap between germline ends came to 15 bases. Germline V gives CDR1 SGHVS, CDR2 FQNEAQ. The CDR3 is 16 amino acids. CDR3 protein: CASSGILPGSTDTQYF. CDR3 DNA: TGTGCCAGCAGCGGAATACTACCGGGTAGCACAGATACGCAGTATTTT.

The genes are TRBV9 and TRBJ2-1; the match to TRBD2 covers 11 bases. V gave up 0 bases and J gave up 7 bases; unmatched junction bases: 3. The V gene's germline CDR1 is SGDLS and CDR2 YYNGEE. The CDR3 is made up of 15 amino acids. For the CDR3, the DNA is TGTGCCAGCAGCGTAGGAGGGACTAGCGGTAATGAGCAGTTCTTC. Translated: CASSVGGTSGNEQFF.

The V gene is TRBV7-8, the J gene TRBJ1-4; D is uncertain. Germline CDR1 reads SGHVS; CDR2 reads FQNEAQ. V was cut by 7 bases and J by 7 bases, with 10 bases left in between. The CDR3 runs 12 residues. CDR3 protein: CASTEGGEKLFF. The CDR3 nucleotides read TGTGCCAGCACCGAGGGAGGTGAAAAACTGTTTTTT.

This clone occurred once. The chain is built from TRBV2 and TRBJ2-3; tentative D call: TRBD1 (6 bases). V was pared by 1 base and J by 1 base, with 9 bases between. Looked up from germline, CDR1 is SNHLY and CDR2 is FYNNEI. The CDR3 consists of 15 residues. The CDR3 spells CASSEGRGRTDTQYF. For the CDR3, the DNA is TGTGCCAGCAGTGAAGGCAGGGGCCGCACAGATACGCAGTATTTT.

The chain uses TRBV27 and TRBJ2-3; 10 positions agree with TRBD2. The germline CDR1 and CDR2 sequences are MNHEY and SMNVEV (reference sequence). This CDR3 has 17 residues. Germline trimming cut 0 bases from V and 2 bases from J; bases unmatched to any gene: 5. DNA of the CDR3: TGTGCCAGCAGTTTATCTAAGCGGGGGGGGAACACAGATACGCAGTATTTT. It codes for CASSLSKRGGNTDTQYF.

This chain connects TRBV2 to TRBJ2-5, with 9 bases aligning to TRBD1. With V trimmed by 2 bases and J by 4 bases, 14 bases remained unmatched. The CDR3 has 18 amino acids. Germline values: CDR1 SNHLY, CDR2 FYNNEI. The chain's CDR3 is CASSEPGTGLGGGETQYF. The CDR3 DNA reads as TGTGCCAGCAGTGAACCGGGGACAGGGCTTGGGGGGGGAGAGACCCAGTACTTC.

The chain links TRBV7-2 to TRBJ2-7; D perhaps matches TRBD1 (5 bases). In germline, CDR1 is SGHTA, CDR2 FQGNSA. V was trimmed by 5 bases and J by 4 bases, leaving 18 bases between them. This CDR3 has 15 residues. The CDR3 bases are TGTGCCAGCAGCCCGAATAGGGGAACCGTTTACGAGCAGTACTTC. Encoded protein: CASSPNRGTVYEQYF. Together with reference TRBV7-2 and TRBJ2-7, the CDR3 gives the full variable domain: GAGVSQSPSNKVTEKGKDVELRCDPISGHTALYWYRQSLGQGLEFLIYFQGNSAPDKSGLPSDRFSAERTGGSVSTLTIQRTQQEDSAVYLCASSPNRGTVYEQYFGPGTRLTVT.

The chain links TRBV19 to TRBJ1-1; maybe TRBD1 (5 bases). With 1 base removed from V and 7 bases from J, the gap between germline ends came to 13 bases. The CDR3 runs to 14 residues. The V gene's germline CDR1 is LNHDA and CDR2 SQIVND (reference sequence). As DNA, the CDR3 is TGTGCCAGTAGTATAGCGGTTACGGGGGTTGAAGCTTTCTTT. Protein product: CASSIAVTGVEAFF.

This chain uses TRBV15 with TRBJ2-5; D is perhaps TRBD2 (5 bases). The V gene lost 0 bases and the J gene lost 5 bases, with 19 bases spanning the gap. Germline CDR1 and CDR2: LNHNV and YYDKDF (reference sequence). The CDR3 is 17 amino acids. CDR3 in DNA: TGTGCCACCAGCAGAGATACCCCCCGTGGTAGCGAGGAGACCCAGTACTTC. Amino acid sequence: CATSRDTPRGSEETQYF.

The chain's CDR3 is CASGDNSAGQSRANVLTF. In DNA, the CDR3 is TGTGCTAGTGGTGACAATTCTGCAGGACAAAGTCGGGCCAACGTCCTGACTTTC. This rearrangement joins TRBV12-5 to TRBJ2-6, with D possibly matching TRBD1 (5 bases). Trimming shortened V by 5 bases and J by 5 bases, and 22 bases separated the two germline ends. Germline V gene lookup returns CDR1 LGHNT and CDR2 FRNRAP. The CDR3 spans 18 residues.

The chain couples TRBV30 to TRBJ2-2; no reliable D call. Deletions cut 0 bases from V and 5 bases from J, with 10 bases between. CDR1 GTSNPN and CDR2 SVGIG come from the germline V gene (reference sequence). The CDR3 length is 14 residues. For the CDR3, the DNA is TGTGCCTGGAGTGTTTTATTTCGGACCGGGGAGCTGTTTTTT. It is translated as CAWSVLFRTGELFF.